These T cell receptor beta chains were read from a single sample in a study of T cells in Graves' hyperthyroidism and ophthalmopathy. TCRdb reprocessed the multiplex PCR reads via MiXCR and lists one record per CDR3 protein. The sample holds about 690,000 distinct CDR3 sequences; around 16% are singletons and the top ten take about 16%. Sequenced: blood. These receptors all stem from a man aged 50 to 60 with Graves' hyperthyroidism. CDR3s include the opening cysteine and the closing phenylalanine or tryptophan. A D gene is named only where the DNA matches it firmly. A row's size may be missing; if present it is once, few, many or a size class.

TRBV5-5	13	.	TRBD1	TRBJ2-1	CASSIGQVDEQFF
TRBV28	15	many	TRBD2	TRBJ2-1	CASSFAGGVHNEQFF
TRBV28	17	many	TRBD2	TRBJ2-1	CASSLVPGLAFYNEQFF
TRBV5-5	15	few	.	TRBJ2-2	CASSLAWSGDGELFF
TRBV10-3	16	many	TRBD2	TRBJ2-7	CAISEYGTSGTKEQYF
TRBV7-9	12	many	TRBD2	TRBJ2-7	CATTGTTYEQYF
TRBV30	13	.	TRBD1	TRBJ1-5	CAWSRGLGQPQHF
TRBV14	19	few	.	TRBJ2-5	CASSQKHFQGSSWMETQYF
TRBV30	14	many	.	TRBJ1-6	CAWNYGPINSPLHF
TRBV10-3	12	.	.	TRBJ1-1	CAISEFRAEAFF
TRBV15	15	many	TRBD1	TRBJ1-1	CATSRARRQGPEAFF
TRBV4-3	15	few	.	TRBJ2-1	CASSHIAGGGHEQFF
TRBV28	15	many	TRBD1	TRBJ1-2	CASSLDRGIVYGYTF
TRBV6-5	14	.	.	TRBJ1-2	CASSSPHVSYGYTF